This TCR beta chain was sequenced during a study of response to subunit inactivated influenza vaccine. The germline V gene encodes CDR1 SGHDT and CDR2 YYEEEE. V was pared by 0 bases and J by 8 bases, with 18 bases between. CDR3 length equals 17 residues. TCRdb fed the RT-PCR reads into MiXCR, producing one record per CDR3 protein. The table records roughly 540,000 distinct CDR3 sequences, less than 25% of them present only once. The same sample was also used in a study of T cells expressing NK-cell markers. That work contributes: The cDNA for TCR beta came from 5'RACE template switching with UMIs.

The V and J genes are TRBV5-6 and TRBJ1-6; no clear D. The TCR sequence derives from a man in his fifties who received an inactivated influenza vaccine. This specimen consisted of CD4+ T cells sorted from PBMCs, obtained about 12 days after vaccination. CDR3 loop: CASSLVASARIDSPLHF. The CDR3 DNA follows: TGTGCCAGCAGCTTGGTCGCCTCCGCCCGGATCGATTCACCCCTCCACTTT.